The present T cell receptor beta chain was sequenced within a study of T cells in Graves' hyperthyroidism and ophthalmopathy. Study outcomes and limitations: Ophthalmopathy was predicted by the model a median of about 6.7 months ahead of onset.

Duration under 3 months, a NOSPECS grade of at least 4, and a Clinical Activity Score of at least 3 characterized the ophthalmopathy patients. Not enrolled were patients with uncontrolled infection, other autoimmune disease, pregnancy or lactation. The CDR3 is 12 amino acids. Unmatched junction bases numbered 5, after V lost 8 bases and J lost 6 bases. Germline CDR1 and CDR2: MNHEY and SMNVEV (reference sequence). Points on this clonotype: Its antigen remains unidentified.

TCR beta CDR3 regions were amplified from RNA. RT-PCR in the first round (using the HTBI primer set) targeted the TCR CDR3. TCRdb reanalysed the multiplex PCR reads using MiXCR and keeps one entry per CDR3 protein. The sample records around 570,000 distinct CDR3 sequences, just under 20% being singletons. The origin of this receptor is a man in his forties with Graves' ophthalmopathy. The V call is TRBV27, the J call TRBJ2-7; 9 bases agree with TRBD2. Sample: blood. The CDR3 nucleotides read TGTGCCAGCCGAGGGACTAGCCGCGAGCAGTACTTC. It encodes CASRGTSREQYF.